Listed below are T cell receptor beta chains from one sample, sequenced in a study of T cell responses to AZD1222 COVID-19 vaccine. The table came from immunoSEQ multiplex PCR; TCRdb's copy has only in-frame clones and leaves some out. The sample holds some 97,000 clones, 87% seen once. The sequences come from peripheral blood, collected on day 0 of AZD1222 vaccination. These receptor sequences come from an adult in good health. Each CDR3 is given with its conserved first and last residue. D genes are given only for firm matches. Clone sizes are given selectively: once, few, many, or a class where the clone is expanded.

V	size	J	D	DNA	CDR3
TRBV6-2/TRBV6-3	once	TRBJ2-7	TRBD2	TGTGCCAGCAGTCCCGGGGGGGCTAGCGGACACTCCGAGCAGTACTTC	CASSPGGASGHSEQYF
TRBV6-5	.	TRBJ1-1	TRBD1	TGTGCCAGCAGGCTAGGGTCACAGGGGGCGACTGAAGCTTTCTTT	CASRLGSQGATEAFF
TRBV4-1	.	TRBJ2-7	.	TGCGCCAGCAGCCAAGATGGAGACTCCGCGCAGTACTTC	CASSQDGDSAQYF
TRBV24-1	few	TRBJ2-7	TRBD1	TGTGCCACCAGTGATACAGGGACAGGTCTACTCGAGCAGTACTTC	CATSDTGTGLLEQYF
TRBV6-5	.	TRBJ1-2	.	TGTGCCAGCAGTTACGGGGCTGGATATGGCTACACCTTC	CASSYGAGYGYTF
TRBV6-2/TRBV6-3	.	TRBJ2-7	TRBD1	TGTGCCAGCAGTTACGTACGGGACAGAAAAACCTACGAGCAGTACTTC	CASSYVRDRKTYEQYF
TRBV19	.	TRBJ1-5	.	TGTGCCAGTAGTGAGACTGTTCAGCCCCAGCATTTT	CASSETVQPQHF
TRBV6-6	.	TRBJ2-5	TRBD2	TGTGCCAGCAGATCCAGCGGGGCCGGGCAAGAGACCCAGTACTTC	CASRSSGAGQETQYF
TRBV12-3/TRBV12-4	once	TRBJ2-1	.	TGTGCCAGCAGCACCGGGACCGAGCAGTTCTTC	CASSTGTEQFF
TRBV19	.	TRBJ2-6	.	TGTGCCAGTAGAGACTCGGAAGGGGACGGGGCCAACGTCCTGACTTTC	CASRDSEGDGANVLTF
TRBV5-1	.	TRBJ2-1	TRBD2	TGCGCCAGCAGCGCCCCTGGGATAGCGGGGGTTAGTGAGCAGTTCTTC	CASSAPGIAGVSEQFF
TRBV7-6	.	TRBJ2-7	TRBD2	TGTGCCAGCAGCTTAGAGGGCGGGAGGGGCGAGCAGTACTTC	CASSLEGGRGEQYF
TRBV7-8	.	TRBJ1-3	.	TGTGCCAGCAGCCCGGAGGGGTACGGAAACACCATATATTTT	CASSPEGYGNTIYF
TRBV18	.	TRBJ2-1	.	TGTGCCAGCTCACCTCCAGACCCGGGGGAGCAGTTCTTC	CASSPPDPGEQFF
TRBV4-1	.	TRBJ1-1	.	TGCGCCAGCAGCCGAGAACCGGGGGGCGGTGAAGCTTTCTTT	CASSREPGGGEAFF
TRBV3-1/TRBV3-2	.	TRBJ2-2	.	TGTGCCAGCAGCCAAGGCCAGGGAATTGTAGTAGGGGAGCTGTTTTTT	CASSQGQGIVVGELFF
TRBV5-1	.	TRBJ1-2	TRBD1	TGCGCCAGCAGCGACGGGACAGGGGGCCGTTTTTTTTATGGCTACACCTTC	CASSDGTGGRFFYGYTF
TRBV2	.	TRBJ1-4	.	TGTGCCAGCAGGTCCGCCCCCCGAGAAAAACTGTTTTTT	CASRSAPREKLFF
TRBV7-9	.	TRBJ2-7	.	TGTGCCAGCAGCCCACTTGGGTCCTACGAGCAGTACTTC	CASSPLGSYEQYF
TRBV5-1	.	TRBJ2-7	TRBD2	TGCGCCAGCAGCTTGGGACTAGCGGGACAGGGCGAGCAGTACTTC	CASSLGLAGQGEQYF
TRBV11-2	.	TRBJ2-2	.	TGTGCCAGCAGCTCAAGTGACAGGTGGGGAGCCGGGGAGCTGTTTTTT	CASSSSDRWGAGELFF
TRBV3-1/TRBV3-2	few	TRBJ2-3	TRBD1	TGTGCCAGCAGCCACCTACAGGGGTCAGATACGCAGTATTTT	CASSHLQGSDTQYF